Each of the 10 T cell receptor beta chains below was sequenced from the same sample in a study of blood T cell repertoires in COVID-19. Sequencing was performed with immunoSEQ multiplex PCR; in TCRdb, only in-frame clones are kept and a portion is missing. Of 200,000 to 250,000 clones in the sample, approximately 80% are singletons; the top ten hold approximately 8.7%. Sequencing used PBMCs or T cells enriched from blood (not recorded which). Receptors were obtained from a middle-aged man who had recovered from COVID-19.

The chain couples TRBV6-5 to TRBJ2-7; 8 positions agree with TRBD2. This CDR3 comprises 13 residues. Looked up from germline, CDR1 is MNHEY and CDR2 is SVGAGI. J gave up 0 bases and V 11 bases, and 6 bases lay outside the gene matches. The CDR3 reads CASAAGASYEQYF. CDR3 bases: TGTGCCTCGGCAGCGGGGGCCTCCTACGAGCAGTACTTC.

The chain recombines TRBV7-6 with TRBJ2-1; the D gene is possibly TRBD2 (5 bases). Germline V lookup: CDR1 SGHVS, CDR2 FNYEAQ. This CDR3 has 16 residues. Trimming took off 1 base at V and 0 bases at J, with 10 bases between the two ends. CDR3 nucleotides: TGTGCCAGCAGCTTAGAAACGGGAACCTCCTACAATGAGCAGTTCTTC. Protein sequence: CASSLETGTSYNEQFF.

The gene calls are TRBV6-5 and TRBJ2-2; D call uncertain. Deletions cut 7 bases from V and 3 bases from J, with 12 bases between. Germline V gene sequence: CDR1 MNHEY, CDR2 SVGAGI. CDR3 length: 14 amino acids. The CDR3 nucleotides are TGTGCCAGCACCTCGGTGGTTTACACCGGGGAGCTGTTTTTT. As protein: CASTSVVYTGELFF.

This clone was counted a few times. V and J are TRBV19 and TRBJ1-5, with 7 positions matching TRBD1. The CDR3 sequence is 14 residues long. With 7 bases clipped from V and 4 bases from J, the junction kept 7 bases outside the gene matches. The germline gives CDR1 LNHDA, CDR2 SQIVND (reference sequence). The CDR3 here is CASTMTGSNQPQHF. The CDR3 bases are TGTGCCAGTACTATGACAGGGTCGAATCAGCCCCAGCATTTT. The full variable domain, completed using reference TRBV19 and TRBJ1-5, is DGGITQSPKYLFRKEGQNVTLSCEQNLNHDAMYWYRQDPGQGLRLIYYSQIVNDFQKGDIAEGYSVSREKKESFPLTVTSAQKNPTAFYLCASTMTGSNQPQHFGDGTRLSIL.

The gene calls are TRBV9 and TRBJ2-5; possibly TRBD2 for D (6 bases). In germline, CDR1 is SGDLS, CDR2 YYNGEE. Trimming removed 3 bases at V and 3 bases at J, with 9 bases between. The CDR3 extends over 13 amino acids. In DNA, the CDR3 is TGTGCCAGCAGCGCCGGGGGAAAAGAGACCCAGTACTTC. It translates to CASSAGGKETQYF.

The chain carries TRBV5-6 and TRBJ1-5; possible D gene TRBD1, 5 bases. Trimming took off 3 bases at V and 9 bases at J, with 10 bases between the two ends. From germline, CDR1 is SGHDT and CDR2 YYEEEE. The CDR3 covers 12 residues. The chain's CDR3 is CASSSFTGPQHF. DNA of the CDR3: TGTGCCAGCAGCTCATTCACAGGGCCCCAGCATTTT.

The rearrangement links TRBV19 to TRBJ1-2, with 10 bases fitting TRBD1. The germline V gene has CDR1 LNHDA and CDR2 SQIVND (reference sequence). Trimming at V came to 5 bases and at J to 4 bases, leaving 7 bases not matched to a gene. This CDR3 comprises 15 residues. CDR3 region: CASSFDRGPTYGYTF. DNA for the CDR3: TGTGCCAGTAGTTTCGACAGGGGGCCAACCTATGGCTACACCTTC.

This clone was detected only once. CDR3 region: CASSPRTSGNPSEQFF. The CDR3 DNA reads TGTGCCAGCAGCCCCCGGACTAGCGGGAACCCTAGTGAGCAGTTCTTC. The chain is built from TRBV5-4 and TRBJ2-1; 12 bases line up with TRBD2. V trimming: 4 bases; J trimming: 9 bases; junction bases outside the gene matches: 11. CDR3 length equals 16 residues. CDR1 and CDR2 from the germline V gene are SGHNT and YYREEE (reference sequence).

V gene TRBV2 combines with J gene TRBJ1-1; 7 positions agree with TRBD1. V shed 5 bases and J 5 bases; nucleotides not matched to a gene: 8. The CDR3 totals 14 residues. CDR1 is SNHLY and CDR2 is FYNNEI in the germline V gene. The CDR3 sequence is CASSPDRQGTEAFF. The CDR3 coding sequence is TGTGCCAGCAGTCCTGATAGACAGGGTACTGAAGCTTTCTTT.

V is TRBV5-1 and J is TRBJ2-1; 8 bases map to TRBD2. CDR3 size: 15 residues. V dropped 5 bases and J dropped 2; count of bases not matched to a gene: 6. Germline V gene data show CDR1 as SGHRS and CDR2 as YFSETQ. The CDR3 region is CASSSLAGTYNEQFF. The CDR3 nucleotides read TGCGCCAGCAGTTCCCTAGCGGGCACCTACAATGAGCAGTTCTTC.